These 19 T cell receptor beta chains came from one sample sequenced in a study of blood T cell repertoires in COVID-19. Method: immunoSEQ multiplex PCR; TCRdb's copy keeps in-frame clones and lacks some. The data show approximately 73,000 clones, about 88% seen once. Source material: peripheral blood. All receptors derive from a man older than 75 with acute or convalescent COVID-19.

The chain combines TRBV18 with TRBJ2-7; 7 bases agree with TRBD2. This CDR3 contains 12 residues. Germline V gene data show CDR1 as KGHSH and CDR2 as LQKENI. The V gene end was trimmed by 1 base and the J gene end by 7 bases; junction bases not matched to a gene: 1. CDR3 DNA: TGTGCCAGCTCACCACGGGAGGGGGAGCAGTACTTC. It encodes CASSPREGEQYF.

V and J are TRBV25-1 and TRBJ1-2; TRBD1 aligns across 8 bases. V lost 3 bases to trimming and J lost 0 bases; unmatched junction nucleotides: 3. The germline gives CDR1 MGHDK, CDR2 SYGVNS. The CDR3 contains 15 residues. The CDR3 nucleotides read TGTGCCAGCAGTGAGGGGACAGGTCCTAACTATGGCTACACCTTC. This codes for CASSEGTGPNYGYTF.

This clone was found once. V and J are TRBV29-1 and TRBJ2-4; 16 bases agree with TRBD2. The CDR3 consists of 17 residues. Germline-derived CDR1 and CDR2 are SQVTM and ANQGSEA. The junction had 6 bases not matched to a gene; V was cut back by 7 bases and J by 0 bases. In DNA, the CDR3 is TGCAGCGCGGGACTAGCGGGGGGGACGCTAGCCAAAAACATTCAGTACTTC. Translating it yields CSAGLAGGTLAKNIQYF.

This chain uses TRBV15 with TRBJ2-7; TRBD1 aligns across 9 bases. The CDR3 is 14 amino acids. After removal of 4 bases from V and 3 bases from J, the junction contained 4 bases not matched to a gene. The germline V gene has CDR1 LNHNV and CDR2 YYDKDF (reference sequence). In DNA form, the CDR3 reads TGTGCCACCAGCAAAGACAGGGGGAACTACGAGCAGTACTTC. It yields the protein CATSKDRGNYEQYF.

CDR3 nucleotides: TGTGCCAGCAGCCAAGCCGGGGTCAATCAGCCCCAGCATTTT. This encodes CASSQAGVNQPQHF. The J gene is TRBJ1-5, the V gene TRBV3-1 (or the pseudogene TRBV3-2); D is unclear. V lost 1 base and J lost 3, with 7 bases in between. The CDR3 has 14 amino acids. Germline V gives CDR1 LGHDT, CDR2 YNNKEL (reference sequence).

J is TRBJ2-1 and V is TRBV30, with 9 bases matching TRBD1. CDR1 is GTSNPN, CDR2 SVGIG, per germline (reference sequence). Germline trimming cut 2 bases from V and 15 bases from J; bases unmatched to any gene: 5. This CDR3 region has 11 residues. CDR3 loop: CAWSPGTGRFF. The DNA for the CDR3 is TGTGCCTGGAGTCCTGGGACAGGGCGGTTCTTC.

The rearrangement joins TRBV27 to TRBJ1-2; D possibly corresponds to TRBD1 (6 bases). Germline V lookup: CDR1 MNHEY, CDR2 SMNVEV (reference sequence). The V end was cut by 5 bases, the J end by 5 bases, with 12 bases between. This CDR3 comprises 13 residues. The CDR3 reads CASSTTGMYGYTF. The DNA of the CDR3 is TGTGCCAGCAGTACAACAGGGATGTATGGCTACACCTTC.

The V and J genes are TRBV28 and TRBJ2-1; 8 nucleotides agree with TRBD2. J gave up 1 base and V 5 bases, and 7 bases lay outside the gene matches. Germline V CDR1 and CDR2: MDHEN, SYDVKM. CDR3 size: 16 residues. The CDR3 DNA reads TGTGCCAGCAGTCCCGGGGGGGGAGGTTCCTACAATGAGCAGTTCTTC. This codes for CASSPGGGGSYNEQFF.

J is TRBJ2-3 and V is TRBV30, with TRBD2 identical over 14 bases. The CDR3 spans 15 residues. Germline CDR1 is GTSNPN and CDR2 is SVGIG (reference sequence). Unmatched junction bases numbered 5, after V lost 5 bases and J lost 4 bases. The CDR3 nucleotides are TGTGCCTGGGGGACTAGCGGGAGTAGGTCAGATACGCAGTATTTT. Protein sequence: CAWGTSGSRSDTQYF.

The chain employs TRBV30 and TRBJ2-4; 7 bases fit TRBD1. The CDR3 is 15 amino acids. V lost 2 bases and J lost 1; bases outside the gene matches: 5. Germline V gives CDR1 GTSNPN, CDR2 SVGIG (reference sequence). The CDR3 spells CAWSLGTVAKNIQYF. CDR3 nucleotide sequence: TGTGCCTGGAGTCTCGGGACAGTCGCCAAAAACATTCAGTACTTC. Full variable domain (rest looked up from reference TRBV30 and TRBJ2-4): SQTIHQWPATLVQPVGSPLSLECTVEGTSNPNLYWYRQAAGRGLQLLFYSVGIGQISSEVPQNLSASRPQDRQFILSSKKLLLSDSGFYLCAWSLGTVAKNIQYFGAGTRLSVL.

This chain uses TRBV7-6 with TRBJ2-3; D possibly corresponds to TRBD2 (6 bases). CDR1 and CDR2 from the germline V gene are SGHVS and FNYEAQ. CDR3 length equals 13 residues. Trimming removed 4 bases from V and 2 bases from J, with 7 bases in between. CDR3 in DNA: TGTGCCAGCAGCTCGCGGGACACAGATACGCAGTATTTT. It encodes CASSSRDTDTQYF.

The CDR3 is CASSPKGPNEKLFF. For the CDR3, the DNA is TGCGCCAGCAGTCCGAAGGGGCCCAATGAAAAACTGTTTTTT. This chain joins TRBV23-1 and TRBJ1-4; perhaps TRBD1 as D (5 bases). TRBV23-1 has ORF status, its function being uncertain. The germline V and J ends were trimmed by 4 bases and 5 bases, with 11 bases remaining between them. The CDR3 is 14 amino acids.

The chain employs TRBV3-1 (or the pseudogene TRBV3-2) and TRBJ1-1, with TRBD1 matching 7 bases. V shed 4 bases, J shed 7 bases, and the junction held 3 bases outside the gene matches. Germline V gene data show CDR1 as LGHDT and CDR2 as YNNKEL (reference sequence). CDR3 size: 12 residues. The CDR3 sequence is CASSLGTVEAFF. The CDR3, as DNA: TGTGCCAGCAGCCTAGGGACAGTTGAAGCTTTCTTT.

The rearrangement uses TRBV7-9 and TRBJ1-1; D is ambiguous. V shed 5 bases and J shed 7 bases, with 11 bases lying between them. The germline CDR1 and CDR2 sequences are SEHNR and FQNEAQ (reference sequence). The CDR3 has 12 amino acids. The CDR3 region has the DNA TGTGCCAGCAGCGCCCGGGAGAGTGAAGCTTTCTTT. Its translation: CASSARESEAFF.

This clone occurred a few times. The chain is built from TRBV29-1 and TRBJ1-2, with no clear D. Trimming left V 4 bases short and J 0 bases short, with 12 bases between. Germline lookup yields CDR1 SQVTM and CDR2 ANQGSEA. The CDR3 has 14 residues. The CDR3 reads CSVGTDPPNYGYTF. CDR3 DNA sequence: TGCAGCGTTGGGACTGACCCGCCTAACTATGGCTACACCTTC.

The chain is built from TRBV27 and TRBJ1-5; D unresolved. V dropped 2 bases and J dropped 7 bases, with 12 bases sitting between them. Germline assignment: CDR1 MNHEY and CDR2 SMNVEV (reference sequence). CDR3 size: 14 residues. The CDR3 reads CASSLGEGGQPQHF. The CDR3 DNA sequence: TGTGCCAGCAGTTTAGGGGAGGGCGGCCAGCCCCAGCATTTT.

This sequence joins TRBV11-2 and TRBJ1-6, with TRBD1 matching over 12 bases. The V segment lost 4 bases and the J segment 10 bases; nucleotides outside the gene matches: 8. This CDR3 has 16 amino acids. CDR1 SGHAT and CDR2 FQNNGV come from the germline V gene. CDR3 region: CASSWGGQGARSPLHF. The CDR3 coding sequence is TGTGCCAGCAGCTGGGGGGGACAGGGGGCGCGATCACCCCTCCACTTT. The full variable domain, with the rest looked up from reference TRBV11-2 and TRBJ1-6, is EAGVAQSPRYKIIEKRQSVAFWCNPISGHATLYWYQQILGQGPKLLIQFQNNGVVDDSQLPKDRFSAERLKGVDSTLKIQPAKLEDSAVYLCASSWGGQGARSPLHFGNGTRLTVT.

The CDR3 region has the DNA TGTGCCAGCAGCCCTATACCGGGACAGGGATCCGAGCAGTACTTC. Translated: CASSPIPGQGSEQYF. This chain links TRBV7-8 with TRBJ2-7; 9 nucleotides align to TRBD1. V shed 5 bases, J shed 6 bases, and the junction held 11 bases outside the gene matches. There are 15 residues in the CDR3. CDR1 is SGHVS, CDR2 FQNEAQ, per germline.

V gene TRBV5-1 combines with J gene TRBJ2-5; 11 bases agree with TRBD1. J gave up 6 bases and V 0 bases, and 7 bases lay outside the gene matches. This CDR3 spans 16 amino acids. Per the germline V gene, CDR1 is SGHRS and CDR2 is YFSETQ. CDR3 residues: CASSLEGTGGLKTQYF. The CDR3 DNA sequence: TGCGCCAGCAGCTTGGAAGGGACAGGGGGTTTGAAGACCCAGTACTTC. The full variable domain, completed using reference TRBV5-1 and TRBJ2-5, is KAGVTQTPRYLIKTRGQQVTLSCSPISGHRSVSWYQQTPGQGLQFLFEYFSETQRNKGNFPGRFSGRQFSNSRSEMNVSTLELGDSALYLCASSLEGTGGLKTQYFGPGTRLLVL.